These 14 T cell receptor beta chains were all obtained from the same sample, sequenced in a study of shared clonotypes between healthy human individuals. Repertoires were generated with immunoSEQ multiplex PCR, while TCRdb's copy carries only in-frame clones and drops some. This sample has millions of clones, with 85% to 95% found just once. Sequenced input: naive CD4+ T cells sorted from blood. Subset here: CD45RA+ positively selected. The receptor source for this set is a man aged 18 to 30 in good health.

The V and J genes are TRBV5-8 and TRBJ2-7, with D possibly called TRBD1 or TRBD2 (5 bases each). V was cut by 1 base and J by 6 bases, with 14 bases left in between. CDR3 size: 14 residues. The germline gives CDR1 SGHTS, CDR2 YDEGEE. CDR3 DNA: TGTGCCAGCAGCTTGCCTGCAGGGAGCCTCGAGCAGTACTTC. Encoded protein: CASSLPAGSLEQYF.

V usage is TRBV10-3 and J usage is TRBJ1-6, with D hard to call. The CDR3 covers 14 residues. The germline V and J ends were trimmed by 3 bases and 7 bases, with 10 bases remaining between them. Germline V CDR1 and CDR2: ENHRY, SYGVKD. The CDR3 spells CAISDGQLNSPLHF. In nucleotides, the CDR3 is TGTGCCATCAGTGACGGGCAGCTAAATTCACCCCTCCACTTT.

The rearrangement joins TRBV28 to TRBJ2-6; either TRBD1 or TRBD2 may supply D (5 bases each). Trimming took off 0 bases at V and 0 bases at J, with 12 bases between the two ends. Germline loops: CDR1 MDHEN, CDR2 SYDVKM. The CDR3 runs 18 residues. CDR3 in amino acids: CASSLWAGTYSGANVLTF. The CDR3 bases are TGTGCCAGCAGTTTATGGGCAGGGACCTACTCTGGGGCCAACGTCCTGACTTTC.

The CDR3 protein is CASTDAYGYTF. The DNA of the CDR3 is TGTGCCAGCACTGACGCTTATGGCTACACCTTC. The chain has TRBV6-6 and TRBJ1-2, with D unresolved. Trimming left V 7 bases short and J 5 bases short, with 8 bases between. The CDR3 sequence is 11 residues long. Germline CDR1 and CDR2: MNHNY and SVGAGI (reference sequence).

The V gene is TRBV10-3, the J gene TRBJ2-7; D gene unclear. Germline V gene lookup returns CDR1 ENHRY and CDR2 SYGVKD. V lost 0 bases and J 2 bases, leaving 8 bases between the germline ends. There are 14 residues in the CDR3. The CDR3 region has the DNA TGTGCCATCAGTGAGTCCCCAGGCCCCTACGAGCAGTACTTC. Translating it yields CAISESPGPYEQYF.

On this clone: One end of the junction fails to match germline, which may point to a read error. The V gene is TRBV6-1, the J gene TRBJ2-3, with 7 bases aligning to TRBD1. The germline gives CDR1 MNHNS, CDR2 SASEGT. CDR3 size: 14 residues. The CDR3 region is CASTRDSSTDAQYF. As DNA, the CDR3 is TGTGCCAGCACCCGGGACAGTAGCACAGATGCGCAGTATTTT.

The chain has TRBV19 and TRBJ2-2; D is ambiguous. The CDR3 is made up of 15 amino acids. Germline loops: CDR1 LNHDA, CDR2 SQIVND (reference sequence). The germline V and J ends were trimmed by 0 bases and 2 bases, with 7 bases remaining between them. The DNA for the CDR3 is TGTGCCAGTAGTATAGAGACACTTAACACCGGGGAGCTGTTTTTT. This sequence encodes CASSIETLNTGELFF.

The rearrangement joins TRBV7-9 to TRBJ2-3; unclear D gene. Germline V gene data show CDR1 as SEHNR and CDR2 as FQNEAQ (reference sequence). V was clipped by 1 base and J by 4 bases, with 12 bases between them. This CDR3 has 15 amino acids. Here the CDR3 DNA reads TGTGCCAGCAGCTTAGTATTAGGAAGCGCAGATACGCAGTATTTT. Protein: CASSLVLGSADTQYF.

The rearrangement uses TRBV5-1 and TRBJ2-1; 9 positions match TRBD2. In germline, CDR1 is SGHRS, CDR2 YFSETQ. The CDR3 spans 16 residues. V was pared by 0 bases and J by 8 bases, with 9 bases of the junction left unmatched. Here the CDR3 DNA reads TGCGCCAGCAGCTTGGGCCGACTAGCGGCGTGGGATGAGCAGTTCTTC. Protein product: CASSLGRLAAWDEQFF.

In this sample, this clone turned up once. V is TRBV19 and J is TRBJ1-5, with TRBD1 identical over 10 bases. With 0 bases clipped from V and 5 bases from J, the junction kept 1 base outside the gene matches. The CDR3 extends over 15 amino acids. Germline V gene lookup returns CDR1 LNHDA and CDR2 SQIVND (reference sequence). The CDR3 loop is CASSIEGTGDQPQHF. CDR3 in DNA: TGTGCCAGTAGTATAGAAGGGACAGGGGATCAGCCCCAGCATTTT.

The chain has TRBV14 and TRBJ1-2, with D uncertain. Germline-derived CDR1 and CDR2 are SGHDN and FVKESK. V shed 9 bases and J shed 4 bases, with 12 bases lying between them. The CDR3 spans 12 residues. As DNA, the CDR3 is TGTGCCAGGCACCCCGCTGTCTATGGCTACACCTTC. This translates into CARHPAVYGYTF.

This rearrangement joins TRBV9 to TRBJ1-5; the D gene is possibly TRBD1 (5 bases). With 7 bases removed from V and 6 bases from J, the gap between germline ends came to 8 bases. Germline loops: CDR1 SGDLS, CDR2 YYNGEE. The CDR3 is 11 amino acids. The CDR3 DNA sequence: TGTGCCAGCCGGCAGGGTCAGCCCCAGCATTTT. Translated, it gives CASRQGQPQHF.

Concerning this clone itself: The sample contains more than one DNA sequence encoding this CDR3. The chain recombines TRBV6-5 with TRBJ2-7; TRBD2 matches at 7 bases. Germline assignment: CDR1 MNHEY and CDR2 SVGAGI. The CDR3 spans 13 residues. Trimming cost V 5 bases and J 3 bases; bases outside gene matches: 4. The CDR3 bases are TGTGCCAGCAGTGTAGCGGGCTACTACGAGCAGTACTTC. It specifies CASSVAGYYEQYF.

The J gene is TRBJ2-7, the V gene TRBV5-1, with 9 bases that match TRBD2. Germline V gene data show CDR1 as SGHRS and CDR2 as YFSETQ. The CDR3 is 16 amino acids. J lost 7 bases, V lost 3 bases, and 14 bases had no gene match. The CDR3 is CASSSLKAGGSDEQYF. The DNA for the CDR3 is TGCGCCAGCAGCTCCCTAAAAGCGGGGGGCTCAGATGAGCAGTACTTC.